This T cell receptor (beta chain) derives from a study of shared clonotypes between healthy human individuals. Overall study context: The cohort had two women and a few men, ages 18 to 49. The study's findings and limits: Non-shared clonotypes had lower generation probabilities than those shared by all four donors.

This was a deep-level run. Sequenced by immunoSEQ multiplex PCR; TCRdb stores in-frame clones only, minus some. This table holds 850,000 to 1,200,000 clones, 60% to 80% found once. Concerning this clone: Its antigen is still unknown.

Input material: memory CD4+ T cells sorted from blood. Subset denoted: CD45RA-negative fraction. The clonotype comes from a man aged 18 to 29 in good health.

The CDR3 bases are TGTGCCAGCTCACCAAACGGACTTCGTAGCTCCTACGAGCAGTACTTC. This encodes CASSPNGLRSSYEQYF. This chain connects TRBV18 to TRBJ2-7; the D gene is possibly TRBD2 (5 bases). This CDR3 region has 16 residues. Germline V gene lookup returns CDR1 KGHSH and CDR2 LQKENI. V lost 2 bases and J 0 bases, leaving 14 bases between the germline ends.